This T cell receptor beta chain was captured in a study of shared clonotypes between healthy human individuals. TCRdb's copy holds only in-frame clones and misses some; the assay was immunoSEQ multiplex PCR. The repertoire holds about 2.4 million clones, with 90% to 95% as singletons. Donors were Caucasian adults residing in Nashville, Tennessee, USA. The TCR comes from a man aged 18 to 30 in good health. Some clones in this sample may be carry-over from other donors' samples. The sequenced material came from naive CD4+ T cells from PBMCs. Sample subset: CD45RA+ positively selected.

DNA of the CDR3: TGTGCCAGCAGTTTCGGTGGGAGTGGAGGGGGCCTCTATGGCTACACCTTC. It translates to CASSFGGSGGGLYGYTF. The chain is built from TRBV28 and TRBJ1-2, with 7 bases identical to TRBD1. Germline V gene data show CDR1 as MDHEN and CDR2 as SYDVKM. The CDR3 is made up of 17 amino acids. Trimming at V came to 3 bases and at J to 4 bases, leaving 14 bases not matched to a gene.